These 7 T cell receptor beta chains were all obtained from the same sample, sequenced in a study of T-cell memory formation after mild COVID-19. TCRdb re-called the 5' RACE reads through MiXCR, storing one row per CDR3 protein. The data hold around 370,000 distinct CDR3 sequences, with roughly 21% observed a single time. Specimen: PBMCs or a T cell subset sorted from them (not recorded which). These receptors were obtained from an adult woman who had mild COVID-19 (a few samples of this study predate the infection). Cell type and time point are not known.

This clonotype was detected ten times or more. The DNA of the CDR3 is TGTGCCAGCAGCCTGGGACAGGTGAACACTGAAGCTTTCTTT. It codes for CASSLGQVNTEAFF. The chain is built from TRBV7-9 and TRBJ1-1; 8 positions agree with TRBD1. Germline V gives CDR1 SEHNR, CDR2 FQNEAQ (reference sequence). J gave up 0 bases and V 5 bases, and 2 bases lay outside the gene matches. There are 14 residues in the CDR3. The full variable domain, rest sourced from reference TRBV7-9 and TRBJ1-1, is DTGVSQNPRHKITKRGQNVTFRCDPISEHNRLYWYRQTLGQGPEFLTYFQNEAQLEKSRLLSDRFSAERPKGSFSTLEIQRTEQGDSAMYLCASSLGQVNTEAFFGQGTRLTVV.

In its sample, this clonotype was seen a few times. The chain recombines TRBV19 with TRBJ2-7, with D unresolved. Trimming took 5 bases from V and 0 from J, leaving 14 bases between them. This CDR3 contains 15 residues. Germline V gene data show CDR1 as LNHDA and CDR2 as SQIVND (reference sequence). CDR3 coding DNA: TGTGCCAGTAGTTCCGTTCAGGATTCCTCCTACGAGCAGTACTTC. It specifies CASSSVQDSSYEQYF. The variable domain in full, with the rest retrieved from reference TRBV19 and TRBJ2-7, is DGGITQSPKYLFRKEGQNVTLSCEQNLNHDAMYWYRQDPGQGLRLIYYSQIVNDFQKGDIAEGYSVSREKKESFPLTVTSAQKNPTAFYLCASSSVQDSSYEQYFGPGTRLTVT.

J is TRBJ2-1 and V is TRBV20-1; 9 bases line up with TRBD2. With V trimmed by 4 bases and J by 4 bases, 8 bases remained unmatched. This CDR3 has 15 amino acids. Germline-derived CDR1 and CDR2 are DFQATT and SNEGSKA (reference sequence). CDR3 in amino acids: CSATALAGFYNEQFF. In DNA, the CDR3 is TGCAGTGCTACCGCCCTAGCGGGGTTTTACAATGAGCAGTTCTTC.

The rearrangement uses TRBV4-2 and TRBJ2-7; 10 bases are shared with TRBD2. Trimming took 0 bases from V and 7 from J; bases not matched to a gene: 6. The CDR3 contains 15 residues. Per the germline V gene, CDR1 is LGHNA and CDR2 is YNFKEQ. As DNA, the CDR3 is TGTGCCAGCAGCCAAGATTTGGGACTAGCGAGGGAGCAGTACTTC. Its translation is CASSQDLGLAREQYF.

CDR3 sequence: CASSQDLSGTDTQYF. The DNA for the CDR3 is TGTGCCAGCAGCCAAGATCTAAGCGGCACAGATACGCAGTATTTT. The chain recombines TRBV4-2 with TRBJ2-3; D gene ambiguous. CDR1 LGHNA and CDR2 YNFKEQ come from the germline V gene. The CDR3 covers 15 residues. V lost 0 bases, J lost 1 base, and 8 bases lay in between.

In its sample, this clonotype was seen a few times. The rearrangement uses TRBV5-4 and TRBJ2-1; TRBD2 matches at 7 bases. There are 14 residues in the CDR3. V lost 5 bases, J lost 8 bases, and 10 bases stayed unmatched. Germline CDR1 SGHNT, CDR2 YYREEE (reference sequence). CDR3 DNA sequence: TGTGCCAGCAGAATAGCGGGTTTAGAGGATGAGCAGTTCTTC. Its protein product is CASRIAGLEDEQFF.

This chain connects TRBV20-1 to TRBJ2-7; D ambiguous. This CDR3 comprises 16 residues. Germline values: CDR1 DFQATT, CDR2 SNEGSKA (reference sequence). V gave up 4 bases and J gave up 1 base, with 20 bases separating them. CDR3 bases: TGCAGTGCTACGGGCCGCGCGTGGTCCCCTTCCTACGAGCAGTACTTC. Its protein product is CSATGRAWSPSYEQYF.